These 2 T cell receptor beta chains originate from one sample sequenced in a study of cytomegalovirus exposure and HLA in healthy donors. PCR involved 60 Vbeta and 13 Jbeta primers. Here immunoSEQ multiplex PCR was the method, and the copy in TCRdb shows in-frame clones only, minus some. The table has around 200,000 clones, under 80% seen once; the top ten hold roughly 2.9%. The source material was PBMCs. Receptors originate from a man aged 35 to 55 in good health and CMV-seronegative.

The chain is built from TRBV19 and TRBJ2-7; D might be TRBD1 (6 bases). The length of the CDR3 is 15 residues. With 5 bases removed from V and 0 bases from J, the gap between germline ends came to 14 bases. Germline assignment: CDR1 LNHDA and CDR2 SQIVND (reference sequence). The CDR3 sequence is CASSAADSFSYEQYF. The CDR3 DNA reads TGTGCCAGTAGTGCCGCGGACAGTTTCTCCTACGAGCAGTACTTC.

This rearrangement joins TRBV25-1 to TRBJ1-1; D not certain. Per the germline V gene, CDR1 is MGHDK and CDR2 is SYGVNS. The CDR3 is 14 residues long. V was clipped by 2 bases and J by 3 bases, with 10 bases between them. CDR3 bases: TGTGCCAGCAGTGAAGTAGGCAGGTACACTGAAGCTTTCTTT. This encodes CASSEVGRYTEAFF. The full variable domain, its missing parts supplied by reference TRBV25-1 and TRBJ1-1, is EADIYQTPRYLVIGTGKKITLECSQTMGHDKMYWYQQDPGMELHLIHYSYGVNSTEKGDLSSESTVSRIRTEHFPLTLESARPSHTSQYLCASSEVGRYTEAFFGQGTRLTVV.